These 9 T cell receptor beta chains were sequenced from one sample in a study of T cells after yellow fever vaccination. TCRdb processed the 5' RACE reads anew with MiXCR; each CDR3 protein has one entry. The sample yields around 320,000 distinct CDR3 sequences, around 11% seen once. Sequencing used CD4+ T cells sorted from PBMCs, obtained 45 days after the yellow fever booster vaccination. All receptors derive from a man younger than 35 who received the YFV17D yellow fever vaccine.

This clonotype appeared a few times. The J gene is TRBJ1-2, the V gene TRBV29-1; maybe TRBD1 (6 bases). In germline, CDR1 is SQVTM, CDR2 ANQGSEA. V lost 6 bases and J 6 bases, leaving 14 bases between the germline ends. The CDR3 runs to 12 residues. For the CDR3, the DNA is TGCAGCGTGGATACAGGGAGGAATGGCTACACCTTC. Residues: CSVDTGRNGYTF.

V gene TRBV12-3 or TRBV12-4 combines with J gene TRBJ2-5, with D possibly TRBD1 on 5 matching bases. Trimming pared 6 bases from V and 5 bases from J, leaving 13 bases between. This CDR3 has 13 amino acids. CDR3 protein: CASSLSRDETQYF. The DNA for the CDR3 is TGTGCCAGCAGCCTCAGCAGGGATGAGACCCAGTACTTC.

This clonotype came up a few times. The genes are TRBV10-3 and TRBJ2-3, with a weak D call TRBD1 (7 bases). CDR1 and CDR2 from the germline V gene are ENHRY and SYGVKD. Trimming took 11 bases from V and 6 from J, leaving 21 bases between them. The CDR3 is made up of 14 amino acids. CDR3: CASSQGGGEDTQYF. CDR3 coding DNA: TGTGCCTCCTCGCAGGGGGGCGGGGAGGATACGCAGTATTTT.

The sample holds many counts of this clonotype. This chain links TRBV20-1 with TRBJ1-2; possibly TRBD1 for D (5 bases). Trimming left V 6 bases short and J 4 bases short, with 9 bases between. The CDR3 has 11 residues. Looked up from germline, CDR1 is DFQATT and CDR2 is SNEGSKA (reference sequence). Here the CDR3 DNA reads TGCAGTGCAAGGGACGGCTATGGCTACACCTTC. Amino acid sequence: CSARDGYGYTF.

The rearrangement links TRBV2 to TRBJ2-1; the match to TRBD2 covers 9 bases. J was trimmed by 7 bases and V by 3 bases; bases with no gene match: 4. This CDR3 is 14 amino acids long. Germline V gives CDR1 SNHLY, CDR2 FYNNEI. The CDR3 reads CASSDRLAVNEQFF. Written as DNA, the CDR3 is TGTGCCAGCAGTGATAGACTAGCGGTAAATGAGCAGTTCTTC.

J is TRBJ2-7 and V is TRBV12-3 or TRBV12-4; 7 bases are shared with TRBD1. V trimming: 4 bases; J trimming: 6 bases; junction bases outside the gene matches: 15. The CDR3 covers 16 residues. The CDR3 DNA follows: TGTGCCAGCAGTTGCAGGACTGAGGACAGGACCGCCGAGCAGTACGTC. This sequence encodes CASSCRTEDRTAEQYV.

This clonotype was seen many times. The chain recombines TRBV5-1 with TRBJ2-1; D perhaps matches TRBD1 (5 bases). CDR1 is SGHRS and CDR2 is YFSETQ in the germline V gene. The germline V and J ends were trimmed by 1 base and 6 bases, with 14 bases remaining between them. The CDR3 runs 15 residues. CDR3 amino acids: CASSLRLGQGNEQFF. CDR3 in DNA: TGCGCCAGCAGCTTGAGGTTGGGGCAGGGCAATGAGCAGTTCTTC.

The chain carries TRBV7-8 and TRBJ2-2, with 11 bases lining up with TRBD1. After removal of 6 bases from V and 5 bases from J, the junction contained 2 bases not matched to a gene. Germline CDR1 reads SGHVS; CDR2 reads FQNEAQ. CDR3 length: 14 amino acids. The CDR3, as DNA: TGTGCCAGCAGGGACAGGGGGCTGACCGGGGAGCTGTTTTTT. Residues: CASRDRGLTGELFF.

This chain joins TRBV9 and TRBJ1-1, with TRBD1 matching 9 bases. Germline values: CDR1 SGDLS, CDR2 YYNGEE. The CDR3 contains 15 residues. With 2 bases clipped from V and 5 bases from J, the junction kept 7 bases outside the gene matches. The CDR3 DNA sequence: TGTGCCAGCAGCGTGGAGGGACAGGGAAAAACTGAAGCTTTCTTT. Translation: CASSVEGQGKTEAFF.